The rows below give T cell receptor beta chains drawn from one sample of a study of glioma-infiltrating T cells. One entry per CDR3 protein, called by TCRdb with MiXCR from the multiplex PCR reads. This table has a few hundred thousand distinct CDR3 sequences, roughly two fifths appearing once. The sequenced sample was glioma tissue, nonneoplastic brain tissue, or PBMCs (not recorded which). These receptors all stem from a human donor with low-grade glioma or glioblastoma, undergoing nonglioma brain surgery, or in good health (not recorded which). The CDR3 runs from the conserved cysteine through the conserved F or W. A D gene is named only where the DNA matches it firmly. Expanded clones are given a class, and other clones once, few, many or no size at all.

v_gene	abundance	d_gene	j_gene	CDR3aa	CDR3nt
TRBV10-3	-	-	TRBJ2-7	CASLGGPSEQYF	TGTGCCAGCCTAGGGGGTCCGAGCGAGCAGTACTTC
TRBV14	-	-	TRBJ2-4	CASSQGLGSVYF	TGTGCCAGCAGCCAAGGGCTGGGTTCCGTGTACTTC
TRBV20-1	-	-	TRBJ1-2	CSARPSGIQNYGYTF	TGCAGTGCTAGACCCTCCGGGATCCAGAACTATGGCTACACCTTC
TRBV6-1	-	-	TRBJ2-5	CAISRGQETQYF	TGTGCCATTTCACGGGGCCAAGAGACCCAGTACTTC
TRBV6-1	many	-	TRBJ2-1	CASSPSRGNEQFF	TGTGCCAGCAGCCCCTCCCGCGGTAATGAGCAGTTCTTC
TRBV28	many	-	TRBJ1-5	CASGSLTPPRHF	TGTGCCAGCGGATCCTTGACACCCCCCAGGCATTTT
TRBV7-8	-	TRBD2	TRBJ2-3	CASKPISSGSADTQYF	TGTGCCAGCAAACCCATAAGCAGCGGGAGTGCAGATACGCAGTATTTT
TRBV6-2/TRBV6-3	-	-	TRBJ2-1	CASSYGGSHYNEQFF	TGTGCCAGCAGTTACGGAGGATCCCACTACAATGAGCAGTTCTTC
TRBV5-1	-	-	TRBJ2-1	CASSNSGRYNGQFF	TGCGCCAGCTCGAATAGCGGAAGGTACAATGGGCAGTTCTTC
TRBV6-6	few	TRBD2	TRBJ2-3	CASSYSRLAGGGPDTQYF	TGTGCCAGCAGTTACTCGAGGCTAGCGGGAGGAGGCCCAGATACGCAGTATTTT
TRBV6-2/TRBV6-3	many	-	TRBJ1-5	CASSYSDSSQHF	TGTGCCAGCAGTTACTCGGACAGTTCCCAGCATTTT
TRBV7-2	-	-	TRBJ2-5	CASSNPENQYF	TGTGCCAGCAGCAACCCAGAGAACCAGTACTTC
TRBV6-5	-	TRBD2	TRBJ2-5	CASRQTSGSGTQYF	TGTGCCAGCAGACAAACAAGCGGGAGCGGGACCCAGTACTTC
TRBV2	few	-	TRBJ2-1	CASSVIFGEQFF	TGTGCCAGCAGCGTTATTTTCGGGGAGCAGTTCTTC
TRBV24-1	-	TRBD1	TRBJ2-7	CATSAYSGQGFHEQYF	TGTGCCACCAGTGCTTATTCGGGACAGGGGTTCCACGAGCAGTACTTC
TRBV25-1	many	-	TRBJ1-2	CASSMNTGANYGYTF	TGTGCCAGCAGTATGAATACAGGAGCTAACTATGGCTACACCTTC
TRBV28	-	-	TRBJ1-1	CASSLLGSENTEAFF	TGTGCCAGCAGTTTATTAGGCAGTGAGAACACTGAAGCTTTCTTT
TRBV6-5	-	-	TRBJ2-2	CASSRLWGAAAGELFF	TGTGCCAGCAGCCGCCTCTGGGGCGCCGCCGCCGGGGAGCTGTTTTTT
TRBV25-1	-	TRBD1	TRBJ1-1	CASSEPGRGFQYGAEAFF	TGTGCCAGCAGTGAACCAGGCAGGGGGTTCCAATACGGGGCTGAAGCTTTCTTT
TRBV20-1	-	-	TRBJ2-5	CSARPNQDNQETQYF	TGCAGTGCTAGACCCAATCAGGACAACCAAGAGACCCAGTACTTC
TRBV5-5	-	TRBD1	TRBJ1-5	CASSFWTGDQPQHF	TGTGCCAGCAGCTTCTGGACAGGGGATCAGCCCCAGCATTTT
TRBV4-1	-	-	TRBJ1-1	CASSLGESEAFF	TGCGCCAGCAGCCTAGGGGAGTCCGAAGCTTTCTTT
TRBV7-2	-	-	TRBJ2-5	CASSTWVGAYQETQYF	TGTGCCAGCAGCACCTGGGTTGGGGCGTACCAAGAGACCCAGTACTTC
TRBV20-1	few	TRBD2	TRBJ2-1	CSADPFTSGRSKAYNEQFF	TGCAGTGCTGACCCCTTCACTAGCGGGAGGTCGAAAGCATACAATGAGCAGTTCTTC
TRBV7-9	few	-	TRBJ2-5	CASRGHFQETQYF	TGTGCCAGCAGGGGACATTTCCAAGAGACCCAGTACTTC
TRBV5-4	few	-	TRBJ1-1	CASSLEFHGDTEAFF	TGTGCCAGCAGCTTGGAGTTTCACGGGGATACTGAAGCTTTCTTT
TRBV27	-	-	TRBJ1-2	CASSSGASGYTF	TGTGCCAGCAGTTCAGGGGCCTCTGGCTACACCTTC
TRBV27	-	TRBD1	TRBJ1-2	CASSLTARDSLNYGYPF	TGTGCCAGCAGTTTAACCGCCCGGGACAGCCTTAACTATGGCTACCCCTTC
TRBV12-3/TRBV12-4	-	-	TRBJ1-6	CASSTGRYSPLHF	TGTGCCAGCAGTACAGGGAGGTATTCACCCCTCCACTTT
TRBV4-2	-	-	TRBJ2-7	CASSQDPDYQLYEQYF	TGTGCCAGCAGCCAAGACCCCGACTACCAACTTTACGAGCAGTACTTC
TRBV20-1	many	-	TRBJ2-7	CSAISVSYEQYF	TGCAGTGCCATTAGTGTTTCCTACGAGCAGTACTTC
TRBV28	many	TRBD1	TRBJ2-5	CASSPGTGRQETQYF	TGTGCCAGCAGTCCCGGGACAGGGAGACAAGAGACCCAGTACTTC
TRBV3-1	-	TRBD1	TRBJ1-3	CASSPMARQGPYSGNTIYF	TGTGCCAGCAGCCCAATGGCTAGACAGGGCCCTTACTCTGGAAACACCATATATTTT
TRBV5-4	few	-	TRBJ1-5	CASSVNRGPQHF	TGTGCCAGCAGCGTGAACCGAGGGCCCCAGCATTTT
TRBV27	many	-	TRBJ1-1	CASGQQYTEAFF	TGTGCCAGCGGACAACAATACACTGAAGCTTTCTTT
TRBV6-6	-	-	TRBJ2-7	CASSYSIGAHEQYF	TGTGCCAGCAGTTACTCGATTGGGGCGCACGAGCAGTACTTC
TRBV27	many	-	TRBJ2-7	CASSLSSGSSYEQYF	TGTGCCAGCAGTTTGTCCTCAGGGAGCTCCTACGAGCAGTACTTC
TRBV4-1	-	-	TRBJ2-7	CASSQEGSQTYEQYF	TGCGCCAGCAGCCAAGAAGGTAGCCAGACCTACGAGCAGTACTTC
TRBV6-5	-	TRBD2	TRBJ2-1	CATSDPAHPITGGANEQLF	TGTGCCACCAGTGACCCCGCTCATCCTATAACGGGAGGGGCCAATGAGCAGTTATTC
TRBV20-1	-	TRBD1	TRBJ1-6	CSALHRGQGDSPLHF	TGCAGTGCTCTCCACAGGGGACAGGGGGATTCACCCCTCCACTTT
TRBV7-6	few	-	TRBJ2-1	CASSLDPGEANEQFF	TGTGCCAGCAGCTTAGATCCAGGGGAGGCCAATGAGCAGTTCTTC
TRBV7-2	few	-	TRBJ2-7	CASSPRVVHEQYF	TGTGCCAGCAGCCCTAGGGTGGTCCACGAGCAGTACTTC
TRBV20-1	many	TRBD2	TRBJ2-1	CSATTSGSPYNEQFF	TGCAGTGCAACCACTAGCGGGAGCCCCTACAATGAGCAGTTCTTC
TRBV28	few	-	TRBJ2-7	CASTPMVWRSYEQYF	TGTGCCAGCACCCCTATGGTTTGGAGGTCCTACGAGCAGTACTTC
TRBV4-3	few	TRBD2	TRBJ2-1	CASSQGTSPNNEQFF	TGCGCCAGCAGCCAAGGGACTAGCCCCAACAATGAGCAGTTCTTC
TRBV11-3	-	TRBD2	TRBJ2-1	CASSSGGVPSYNEQFF	TGCGCCAGCAGCTCCGGGGGGGTCCCCTCCTACAATGAGCAGTTCTTC
TRBV28	-	TRBD2	TRBJ2-1	CASSFASGFDNEQFF	TGTGCCAGCAGTTTCGCTAGCGGGTTCGACAATGAGCAGTTCTTC
TRBV6-8	-	-	TRBJ1-3	CASSETGPSSGNTIYF	TGCGCCAGCAGTGAAACGGGACCGAGCTCTGGAAACACCATATATTTT
TRBV5-4	-	-	TRBJ2-3	CASSYYSTDTQYF	TGTGCCAGCAGCTACTATAGCACAGATACGCAGTATTTT
TRBV19	-	-	TRBJ1-6	CASSSDMGNQPLHF	TGTGCCAGTAGTTCGGACATGGGGAACCAACCCCTCCACTTT
TRBV4-1	-	-	TRBJ1-3	CASSQDGPRYGNTIYF	TGCGCCAGCAGCCAAGACGGACCCCGGTATGGAAACACCATATATTTT
TRBV6-5	-	TRBD1	TRBJ2-5	CASSYDRVWETQYF	TGTGCCAGCAGTTACGACAGGGTCTGGGAGACCCAGTACTTC
TRBV11-3	-	-	TRBJ1-1	CASSLFRTDEAFF	TGTGCCAGCAGCTTATTCCGGACAGATGAAGCTTTCTTT
TRBV4-3	-	TRBD1	TRBJ1-4	CASSQDRAGGNEKLFF	TGCGCCAGCAGCCAAGATAGGGCAGGGGGTAATGAAAAACTGTTTTTT